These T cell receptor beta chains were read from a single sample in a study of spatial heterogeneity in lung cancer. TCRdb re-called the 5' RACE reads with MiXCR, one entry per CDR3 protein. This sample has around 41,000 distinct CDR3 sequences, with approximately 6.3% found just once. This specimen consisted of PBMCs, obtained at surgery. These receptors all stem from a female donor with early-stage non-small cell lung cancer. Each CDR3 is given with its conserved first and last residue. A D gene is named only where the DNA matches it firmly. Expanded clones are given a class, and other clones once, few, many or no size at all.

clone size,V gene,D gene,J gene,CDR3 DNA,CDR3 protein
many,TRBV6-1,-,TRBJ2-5,TGTGCCACCTCGCTGGAAGGGGTGACCCAGTACTTC,CATSLEGVTQYF
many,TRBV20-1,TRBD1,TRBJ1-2,TGCAGTGCAGGGACAGGGGGAGATTTCGGCTATGGCTACACCTTC,CSAGTGGDFGYGYTF
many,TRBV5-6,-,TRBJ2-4,TGTGCCAGCAGCTTCCTCCCCGGGACCTTTGGGGACATTCAGTACTTC,CASSFLPGTFGDIQYF
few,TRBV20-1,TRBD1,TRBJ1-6,TGCAGTGCTAGAGGCCGGGACAGCAACTCTTCACCCCTCCACTTT,CSARGRDSNSSPLHF
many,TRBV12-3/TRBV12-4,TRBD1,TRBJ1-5,TGTGCCAGCAACAGGGGTGATAGCAATCAGCCCCAGCATTTT,CASNRGDSNQPQHF
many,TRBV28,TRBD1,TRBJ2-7,TGTGCCAGCAGAGGACAGGGAAGCTCCTACGAGCAGTACTTC,CASRGQGSSYEQYF
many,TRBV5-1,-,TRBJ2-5,TGCGCCAGCAGCTTTCTCCAGGGCGAGGGAGAGACCCAGTACTTC,CASSFLQGEGETQYF
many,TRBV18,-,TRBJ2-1,TGTGCCAGCTCACCCGTAGGGTTTAATGAGCAGTTCTTC,CASSPVGFNEQFF
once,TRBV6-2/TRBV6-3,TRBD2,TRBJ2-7,TGTGCCAGCAGTTACGAAGCGGGAGGGCAGTACTTC,CASSYEAGGQYF
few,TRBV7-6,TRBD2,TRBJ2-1,TGTGCCAGCAGCTTAGCCAGCGGGGGCTACAATGAGCAGTTCTTC,CASSLASGGYNEQFF
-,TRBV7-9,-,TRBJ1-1,TGTGCCAGCAGCTTAGTAACAGGTTGGAACACTGAAGCTTTCTTT,CASSLVTGWNTEAFF
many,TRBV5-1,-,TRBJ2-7,TGCGCCAGCAGCTTGGAGGGCAGGGGCGACGAGCAGTACTTC,CASSLEGRGDEQYF
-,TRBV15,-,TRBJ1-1,TGTGCCACCAGCCCGACCCGGGGGAGCACTGAAGCTTTCTTT,CATSPTRGSTEAFF
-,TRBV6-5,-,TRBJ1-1,TGTGCCAGCAGTTACGACTCCCAGGGTGAAGCTTTCTTT,CASSYDSQGEAFF
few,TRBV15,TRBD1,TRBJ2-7,TGTGCCACCAGCAGCTTACCGGGACAGGGGGCCTACGAGCAGTACTTC,CATSSLPGQGAYEQYF
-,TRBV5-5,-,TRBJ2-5,TGTGCCAGCAGCTTGTTGGTCACGGAGACCCAGTACTTC,CASSLLVTETQYF
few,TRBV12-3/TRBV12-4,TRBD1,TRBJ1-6,TGTGCCAGCAGCCCCGGGACAGGGATTTCACCCCTCCACTTT,CASSPGTGISPLHF
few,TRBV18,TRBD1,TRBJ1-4,TGTGCCAGCTCACCCATGGGACAGGGGAAAGAAAAACTGTTTTTT,CASSPMGQGKEKLFF
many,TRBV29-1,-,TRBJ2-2,TGCAGCGCAGACAAGGGGCTTGGCACCGGGGAGCTGTTTTTT,CSADKGLGTGELFF
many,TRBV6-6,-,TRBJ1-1,TGTGCCAGCACCGACGGGGGGAACACTGAAGCTTTCTTT,CASTDGGNTEAFF
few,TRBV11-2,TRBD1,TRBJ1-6,TGTGCCAGCAGCTTAGATCCTGAACGTGACAGGGGGAATTCACCCCTCCACTTT,CASSLDPERDRGNSPLHF
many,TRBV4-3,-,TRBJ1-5,TGCGCCAGCAGCCAAGAATACGGGGGGGTCCAGCCCCAGCATTTT,CASSQEYGGVQPQHF
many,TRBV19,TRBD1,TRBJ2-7,TGTGCCAGTAGTATCGGCAGGGGGCTTGTCAAGCAGTACTTC,CASSIGRGLVKQYF
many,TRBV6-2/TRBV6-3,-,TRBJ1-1,TGTGCCAGCAGTTACATGGGGGGAAGTACTGAAGCTTTCTTT,CASSYMGGSTEAFF
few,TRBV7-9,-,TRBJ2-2,TGTGCCAGCAGCTTAGGAATTGATCGAGTTCCCGGGGAGCTGTTTTTT,CASSLGIDRVPGELFF
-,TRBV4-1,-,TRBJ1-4,TGCGCCAGCAGCCAAGATTCGGGAAGGACCTTGGCAAAACTGTTTTTT,CASSQDSGRTLAKLFF
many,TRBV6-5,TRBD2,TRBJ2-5,TGTGCCAGCAGTAGACTAGCGGGTCACGAGACCCAGTACTTC,CASSRLAGHETQYF
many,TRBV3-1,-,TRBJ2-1,TGTGCCAGCAGCCTACAGTACAATGAGCAGTTCTTC,CASSLQYNEQFF
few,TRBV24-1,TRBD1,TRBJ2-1,TGTGCCACCAGTGCTCCGGGACAGGGCTACAATGAGCAGTTCTTC,CATSAPGQGYNEQFF
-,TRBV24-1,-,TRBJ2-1,TGTGCCACCAGTGTTACCCTGAGCCCCTACAATGAGCAGTTCTTC,CATSVTLSPYNEQFF
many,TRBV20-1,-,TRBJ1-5,TGCAGTGCTCAAGGACAGCCTAATCAGCCCCAGCATTTT,CSAQGQPNQPQHF
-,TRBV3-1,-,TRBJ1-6,TGTGCCAGCAGCCAAGGTGGAAGCGGAAGCTCCTATAATTCACCCCTCCACTTT,CASSQGGSGSSYNSPLHF
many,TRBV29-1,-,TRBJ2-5,TGCAGCGTTGCCGCCGGACAAGAGACCCAGTACTTC,CSVAAGQETQYF
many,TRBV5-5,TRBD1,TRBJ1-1,TGTGCCAGCAGTTCCACAGGGGCCACTGAAGCTTTCTTT,CASSSTGATEAFF
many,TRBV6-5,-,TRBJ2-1,TGTGCCAGCAGCCTCTGGACACCTAGCATGGCAAATGAGCAGTTCTTC,CASSLWTPSMANEQFF
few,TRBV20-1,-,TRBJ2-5,TGCAGTGCTAGATCGGGGAGTAACCAAGAGACCCAGTACTTC,CSARSGSNQETQYF
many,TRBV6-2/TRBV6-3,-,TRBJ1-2,TGTGCCAGCAGTTATGGGGAAAACTATGGCTACACCTTC,CASSYGENYGYTF
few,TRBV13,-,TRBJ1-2,TGTGCCAGCAGCTTTTGGGGGGCAACATATGGCTACACCTTC,CASSFWGATYGYTF
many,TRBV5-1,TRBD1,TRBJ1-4,TGCGCCAGCAGCTCCCGGGACAGTAATGAAAAACTGTTTTTT,CASSSRDSNEKLFF
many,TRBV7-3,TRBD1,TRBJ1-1,TGTGCCAGCAGCTTGACAGGGGCTCACGGAGCTTTCTTT,CASSLTGAHGAFF
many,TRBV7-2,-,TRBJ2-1,TGTGCCAGCAGCTTGCCCCCTCACCCGGGCGGGGCAGAGCAGTTCTTC,CASSLPPHPGGAEQFF
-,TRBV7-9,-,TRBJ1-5,TGTGCCAGCAGCTTAGCGTCCAGGGCCTACCCCCAGCATTTT,CASSLASRAYPQHF
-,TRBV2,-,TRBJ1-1,TGTGCCAGCAGTTCACAGATTCTTAACACTGAAGCTTTCTTT,CASSSQILNTEAFF
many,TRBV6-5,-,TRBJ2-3,TGTGCCAGCAGTTACCAAACCAAGGCAGATACGCAGTATTTT,CASSYQTKADTQYF
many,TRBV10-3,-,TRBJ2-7,TGTGCCACCAAGGGGCCCGGTACGGGTTACGAGCAGTACTTC,CATKGPGTGYEQYF